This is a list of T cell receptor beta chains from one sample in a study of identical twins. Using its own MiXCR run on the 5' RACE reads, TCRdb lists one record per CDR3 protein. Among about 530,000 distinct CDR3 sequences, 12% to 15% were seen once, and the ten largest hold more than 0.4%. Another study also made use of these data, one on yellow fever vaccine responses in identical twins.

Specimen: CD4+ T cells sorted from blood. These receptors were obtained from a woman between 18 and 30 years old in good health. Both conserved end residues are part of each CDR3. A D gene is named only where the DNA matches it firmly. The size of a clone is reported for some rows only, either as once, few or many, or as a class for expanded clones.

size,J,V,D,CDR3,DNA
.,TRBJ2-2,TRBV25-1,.,CASSEWAGPGELFF,TGTGCCAGCAGTGAATGGGCCGGGCCCGGGGAGCTGTTTTTT
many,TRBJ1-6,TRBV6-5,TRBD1,CASSSRTGEGNSPLHF,TGTGCCAGCAGTTCCCGGACAGGGGAAGGGAATTCACCCCTCCACTTT
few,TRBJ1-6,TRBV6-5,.,CASSFRWGRTALYNSPLHF,TGTGCCAGCAGTTTCCGCTGGGGGCGGACAGCTTTGTATAATTCACCCCTCCACTTT
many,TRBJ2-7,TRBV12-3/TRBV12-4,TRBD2,CASRREGTYEQYF,TGTGCCAGCAGGCGGGAGGGGACCTACGAGCAGTACTTC
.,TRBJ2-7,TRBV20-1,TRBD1,CSAAGQGGWVYEQYF,TGCAGTGCGGCTGGACAGGGGGGATGGGTATACGAGCAGTACTTC
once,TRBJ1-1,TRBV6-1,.,CASRQQRGGNTEAFF,TGTGCCAGCAGACAGCAGAGAGGCGGGAACACTGAAGCTTTCTTT
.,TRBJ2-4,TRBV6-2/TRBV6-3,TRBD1,CASSPLRGPTAKNIQYF,TGTGCCAGCAGTCCACTCAGGGGGCCAACAGCCAAAAACATTCAGTACTTC
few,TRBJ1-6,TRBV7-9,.,CASSSDTSSSPLHF,TGTGCCAGCAGCTCCGACACGTCCAGTTCACCCCTCCACTTT
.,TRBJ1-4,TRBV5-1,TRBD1,CASSLTGVTNEKLFF,TGCGCCAGCAGCCTGACAGGGGTAACTAATGAAAAACTGTTTTTT
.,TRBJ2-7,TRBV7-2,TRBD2,CASSRITGLAGVEQYF,TGTGCCAGCAGCCGAATAACGGGACTAGCGGGAGTTGAGCAGTACTTC
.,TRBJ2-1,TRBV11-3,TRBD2,CASTRLAGGPGEQFF,TGTGCCAGCACCAGACTAGCGGGAGGGCCGGGGGAGCAGTTCTTC
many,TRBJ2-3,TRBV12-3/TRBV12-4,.,CASSRPGTDTQYF,TGTGCCAGCAGCCGACCTGGAACAGATACGCAGTATTTT
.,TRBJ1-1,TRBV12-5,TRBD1,CASGPTGDTEAFF,TGTGCTAGTGGCCCGACAGGGGATACTGAAGCTTTCTTT
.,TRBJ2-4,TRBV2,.,CASSGTVIAKNIQYF,TGTGCCAGCAGTGGGACAGTCATAGCCAAAAACATTCAGTACTTC
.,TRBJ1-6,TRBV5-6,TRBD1,CASSLARTGLALHF,TGTGCCAGCAGCTTGGCACGGACAGGCCTGGCCCTCCACTTT
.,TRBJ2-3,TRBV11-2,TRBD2,CASSQWGLRTTDTQYF,TGTGCCAGCAGCCAGTGGGGACTACGTACCACAGATACGCAGTATTTT
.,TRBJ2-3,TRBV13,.,CASSLGRDGTDTQYF,TGTGCCAGCAGCTTAGGTCGGGACGGCACAGATACGCAGTATTTT
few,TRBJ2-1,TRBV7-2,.,CASSPTQDNEQFF,TGTGCCAGCAGCCCAACCCAAGATAATGAGCAGTTCTTC
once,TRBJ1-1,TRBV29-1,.,CSTSILGTEAFF,TGCAGCACCAGTATCCTGGGCACTGAAGCTTTCTTT
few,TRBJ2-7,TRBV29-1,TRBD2,CSVLLLAGVSNEQYF,TGCAGCGTTCTGCTACTAGCGGGAGTGTCAAACGAGCAGTACTTC
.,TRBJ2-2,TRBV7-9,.,CASSPRTPNTGELFF,TGTGCCAGCAGCCCCCGGACACCTAACACCGGGGAGCTGTTTTTT
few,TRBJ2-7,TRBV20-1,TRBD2,CSAVSSGRSYEQYF,TGCAGTGCTGTCTCTAGCGGGAGGTCCTACGAGCAGTACTTC
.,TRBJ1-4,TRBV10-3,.,CAISEGQEKLFF,TGTGCCATCAGTGAAGGACAGGAAAAACTGTTTTTT
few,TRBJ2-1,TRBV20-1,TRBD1,CSATSGGNEQFF,TGCAGTGCTACCTCAGGGGGAAATGAGCAGTTCTTC
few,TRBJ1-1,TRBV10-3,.,CAISDRVTEAFF,TGTGCCATCAGCGACCGGGTGACTGAAGCTTTCTTT
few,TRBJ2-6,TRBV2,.,CASSEEGGAGANVLTF,TGTGCCAGCAGTGAAGAGGGGGGCGCTGGGGCCAACGTCCTGACTTTC
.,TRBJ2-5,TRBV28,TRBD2,CASSSPSARGRQETQYF,TGTGCCAGCAGTTCCCCTAGTGCGCGGGGGAGGCAAGAGACCCAGTACTTC
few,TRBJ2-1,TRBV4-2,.,CASSQTRTNEQFF,TGTGCCAGCAGCCAGACTAGAACTAATGAGCAGTTCTTC
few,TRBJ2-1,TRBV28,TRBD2,CASRGRGDEQFF,TGTGCCAGCAGGGGTCGGGGGGATGAGCAGTTCTTC
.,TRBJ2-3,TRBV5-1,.,CASSLDGRAGDTEYF,TGCGCCAGCAGCTTGGATGGCAGGGCAGGAGATACGGAGTATTTT
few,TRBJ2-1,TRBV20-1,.,CSASRGELFNEQFF,TGCAGTGCTAGTAGGGGGGAGTTGTTTAATGAGCAGTTCTTC
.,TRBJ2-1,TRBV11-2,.,CASSLPPHNEQFF,TGTGCCAGCAGCTTACCACCGCACAATGAGCAGTTCTTC
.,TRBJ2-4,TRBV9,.,CASSAGGGDGKNIQYF,TGTGCCAGCAGCGCTGGAGGGGGGGACGGCAAAAACATTCAGTACTTC